This entry concerns a single TCR beta chain. Its antigen is unidentified. The CDR3 is 15 residues long. Looked up from germline, CDR1 is SGHRS and CDR2 is YFSETQ. V lost 0 bases and J lost 10; bases outside the gene matches: 7. The sample originates from a study of CD8 T cells in ankylosing spondylitis. Study results and caveats: CD8+ cells made up the disease-linked clones, which were relatively rare in peripheral blood. Disease-associated clones were reportedly significantly overrepresented in matched ankylosing spondylitis synovial fluid.

Using its own MiXCR run on the 5' RACE reads, TCRdb lists one record per CDR3 protein. The repertoire holds a few hundred thousand distinct CDR3 sequences, with more than 9% as singletons. This rearrangement joins TRBV5-1 to TRBJ1-6; 7 bases line up with TRBD1. Input material: blood, either unsorted or a sorted T cell fraction (not recorded which). The sequence came from a male donor with ankylosing spondylitis or in good health (not recorded which). CDR3 in DNA: TGCGCCAGCAGCTTGGCGGGTCAGGGGGAATCACCCCTCCACTTT. Its translation: CASSLAGQGESPLHF.